The 18 T cell receptor beta chains below were found in one sample sequenced in a study of cytomegalovirus exposure and HLA in healthy donors. PCR involved 60 Vbeta and 13 Jbeta primers. Assay used: immunoSEQ multiplex PCR; TCRdb lists only in-frame clones, some missing. Counted here are 310,000 or so clones, roughly 89% occurring once; the ten biggest clones make up approximately 2.2%. The sequencing sample was made of PBMCs. These receptors came from a woman in her late teens or twenties in good health and CMV-seronegative.

The chain links TRBV9 to TRBJ1-2, with 7 bases lining up with TRBD1. The CDR3 sequence is 17 residues long. The trim removed 4 bases at V and 6 bases at J, leaving 18 bases unmatched. CDR1 SGDLS and CDR2 YYNGEE come from the germline V gene. CDR3: CASSTSDSGTDFHGYTF. The CDR3 bases are TGTGCCAGCAGCACGTCGGACTCGGGGACAGATTTTCATGGCTACACCTTC.

J is TRBJ1-2 and V is TRBV12-2; the D call of TRBD1 is as the table states it, not checked on the DNA. TRBV12-2 is annotated as a pseudogene. The length of the CDR3 is 15 residues. The CDR3 region has the DNA TGTGCAAGTCGCTCCGGACAGGGGCGCCACTATGGCTACACCTTC. Its translation is CASRSGQGRHYGYTF.

V gene TRBV6-6 combines with J gene TRBJ1-5; D possibly corresponds to TRBD1 (5 bases). In germline, CDR1 is MNHNY, CDR2 SVGAGI (reference sequence). The CDR3 covers 15 residues. V lost 1 base and J lost 2, with 9 bases in between. The CDR3 DNA reads TGTGCCAGCAGTTACTGGCAGGGTGGCAATCAGCCCCAGCATTTT. It translates to CASSYWQGGNQPQHF.

The CDR3 coding sequence is TGTGCCAGCAGCTTCGCGGGACAGGGGATAAAGGGCGGGGAGCTGTTTTTT. This gives the protein CASSFAGQGIKGGELFF. V gene TRBV13 combines with J gene TRBJ2-2; 10 bases agree with TRBD1. The CDR3 has 17 amino acids. J gave up 7 bases and V 3 bases, and 11 bases lay outside the gene matches. Per the germline V gene, CDR1 is PRHDT and CDR2 is FYEKMQ (reference sequence).

The chain combines TRBV4-2 with TRBJ2-7, with TRBD2 matching 12 bases. The CDR3 extends over 16 amino acids. Germline-derived CDR1 and CDR2 are LGHNA and YNFKEQ. V lost 1 base to trimming and J lost 5 bases; unmatched junction nucleotides: 6. The CDR3 here is CASSQAPSGGANEQYF. CDR3 bases: TGTGCCAGCAGCCAAGCCCCTAGCGGGGGGGCCAACGAGCAGTACTTC.

This chain joins TRBV19 and TRBJ1-4; weak D call: TRBD1 (5 bases). Germline lookup yields CDR1 LNHDA and CDR2 SQIVND (reference sequence). V gave up 4 bases and J gave up 8 bases, with 20 bases separating them. The CDR3 has 16 residues. The CDR3 coding sequence is TGTGCCAGTAGTACCATAGCCCAGGGCGGTTGGGAAAAACTGTTTTTT. It is translated as CASSTIAQGGWEKLFF.

Only one count was recorded for this clone. The V gene is TRBV9, the J gene TRBJ2-5; TRBD1 aligns across 7 bases. The V segment lost 3 bases and the J segment 3 bases; nucleotides outside the gene matches: 2. The germline V gene encodes CDR1 SGDLS and CDR2 YYNGEE. The CDR3 is 13 amino acids. CDR3 sequence: CASSGGTEETQYF. CDR3 in DNA: TGTGCCAGCAGCGGTGGGACAGAAGAGACCCAGTACTTC.

This sequence joins TRBV7-9 and TRBJ2-2; TRBD1 matches at 7 bases. CDR1 SEHNR and CDR2 FQNEAQ come from the germline V gene (reference sequence). This CDR3 has 14 residues. V was clipped by 7 bases and J by 8 bases; unmatched bases: 10. The CDR3 region has the DNA TGTGCCAGCACCCTACAGGGGAGTTTTGGGGAGCTGTTTTTT. It codes for CASTLQGSFGELFF.

This chain's CDR3 is CASRGVSSRGYNEQFF. The CDR3 DNA follows: TGCGCCAGCAGAGGGGTGAGTTCCAGGGGGTACAATGAGCAGTTCTTC. The genes are TRBV5-1 and TRBJ2-1; 7 bases align to TRBD1. CDR3 size: 16 residues. Trimming took 5 bases from V and 4 from J; bases not matched to a gene: 12. CDR1 is SGHRS, CDR2 YFSETQ, per germline.

The J gene is TRBJ1-2, the V gene TRBV5-4, with TRBD1 matching 9 bases. Per germline, CDR1 SGHNT and CDR2 YYREEE (reference sequence). The CDR3 length is 15 residues. The ends lost 0 bases at V and 3 bases at J; junction bases unmatched: 3. DNA for the CDR3: TGTGCCAGCAGCTTGGGGGACAGGGTACACTATGGCTACACCTTC. Amino acids: CASSLGDRVHYGYTF. Full variable domain (remainder filled in from reference TRBV5-4 and TRBJ1-2): ETGVTQSPTHLIKTRGQQVTLRCSSQSGHNTVSWYQQALGQGPQFIFQYYREEENGRGNFPPRFSGLQFPNYSSELNVNALELDDSALYLCASSLGDRVHYGYTFGSGTRLTVV.

The rearrangement uses TRBV5-1 and TRBJ1-4; 8 bases align to TRBD1. After removal of 4 bases from V and 7 bases from J, the junction contained 6 bases not matched to a gene. Germline values: CDR1 SGHRS, CDR2 YFSETQ. The CDR3 is 14 amino acids. In nucleotides, the CDR3 is TGCGCCAGCAGCCGGACAGGGTTCAGTGAAAAACTGTTTTTT. Translation gives CASSRTGFSEKLFF.

The J gene is TRBJ2-7, the V gene TRBV4-1, with 11 positions matching TRBD1. The germline V gene encodes CDR1 MGHRA and CDR2 YSYEKL. Losses at the gene ends were 3 bases for V and 4 bases for J; bases not matched to a gene: 5. The CDR3 sequence is 15 residues long. As DNA, the CDR3 is TGCGCCAGCAGCCAGGGACAGGGGGGGCTTTACGAGCAGTACTTC. Its protein product is CASSQGQGGLYEQYF.

The rearrangement links TRBV6-5 to TRBJ2-5; maybe TRBD1 (6 bases). CDR3 length: 13 residues. With 4 bases removed from V and 2 bases from J, the gap between germline ends came to 8 bases. Germline V gene data show CDR1 as MNHEY and CDR2 as SVGAGI. Here the CDR3 DNA reads TGTGCCAGCAGTTGGACAGCTCAAGAGACCCAGTACTTC. Translated, it gives CASSWTAQETQYF.

To note about this clone: This sample includes further DNA sequences coding for the same CDR3. The J gene is TRBJ2-7, the V gene TRBV5-1; 8 nucleotides align to TRBD1. Germline CDR1 SGHRS, CDR2 YFSETQ. The CDR3 runs 13 residues. V gave up 4 bases and J gave up 4 bases; unmatched junction bases: 4. As DNA, the CDR3 is TGCGCCAGCAGCCTGGACAGGGCGTACGAGCAGTACTTC. Amino acid sequence: CASSLDRAYEQYF.

The chain carries TRBV29-1 and TRBJ2-1; 11 bases map to TRBD2. Germline trimming cut 7 bases from V and 4 bases from J; bases unmatched to any gene: 12. There are 16 residues in the CDR3. Germline V CDR1 and CDR2: SQVTM, ANQGSEA. CDR3 residues: CSAGGVSSGGYNEQFF. As DNA, the CDR3 is TGCAGCGCTGGTGGGGTCTCTAGCGGGGGGTACAATGAGCAGTTCTTC.

Comment on this clone: Other DNA sequences in the same sample also yield this CDR3. V gene TRBV7-8 combines with J gene TRBJ1-6; D unclear. Germline V CDR1 and CDR2: SGHVS, FQNEAQ. V was trimmed by 5 bases and J by 7 bases, leaving 15 bases between them. The CDR3 consists of 15 residues. This CDR3 is CASSPSGVVNSPLHF. Here the CDR3 DNA reads TGTGCCAGCAGCCCCTCCGGGGTAGTAAATTCACCCCTCCACTTT.

The chain carries TRBV6-5 and TRBJ2-3, with no clear D. Germline loops: CDR1 MNHEY, CDR2 SVGAGI. Trimming left V 9 bases short and J 0 bases short, with 10 bases between. The CDR3 consists of 13 residues. The CDR3 here is CASSHPSTDTQYF. CDR3 bases: TGTGCCAGTTCACATCCTAGCACAGATACGCAGTATTTT.

This clone appeared a single time. V is TRBV2 and J is TRBJ1-2, with TRBD1 identical over 9 bases. The CDR3 is made up of 15 amino acids. The germline CDR1 and CDR2 sequences are SNHLY and FYNNEI. Trimming took 7 bases from V and 6 from J; bases not matched to a gene: 12. CDR3 in DNA: TGTGCCAGCAACAGGGGGCTCTCAGGTTTGGATGGCTACACCTTC. Protein sequence: CASNRGLSGLDGYTF.